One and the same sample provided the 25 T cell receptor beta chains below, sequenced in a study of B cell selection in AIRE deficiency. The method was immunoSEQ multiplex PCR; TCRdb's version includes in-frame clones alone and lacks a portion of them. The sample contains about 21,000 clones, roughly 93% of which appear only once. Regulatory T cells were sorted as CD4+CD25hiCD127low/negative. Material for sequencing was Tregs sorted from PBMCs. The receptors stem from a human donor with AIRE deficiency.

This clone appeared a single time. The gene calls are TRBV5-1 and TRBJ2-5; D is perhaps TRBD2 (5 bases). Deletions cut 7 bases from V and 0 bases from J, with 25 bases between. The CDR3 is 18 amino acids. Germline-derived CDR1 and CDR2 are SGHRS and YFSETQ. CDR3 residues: CASGFTLSSGKYQETQYF. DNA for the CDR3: TGCGCCAGCGGGTTCACCCTTTCCTCGGGGAAGTACCAAGAGACCCAGTACTTC.

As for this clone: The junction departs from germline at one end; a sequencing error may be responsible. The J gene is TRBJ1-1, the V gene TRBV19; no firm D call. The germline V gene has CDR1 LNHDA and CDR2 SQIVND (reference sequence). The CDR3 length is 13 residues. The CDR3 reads CASSLSGNPEAFF. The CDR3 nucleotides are TGTGCCAGTAGTCTTTCGGGGAACCCTGAAGCTTTCTTT.

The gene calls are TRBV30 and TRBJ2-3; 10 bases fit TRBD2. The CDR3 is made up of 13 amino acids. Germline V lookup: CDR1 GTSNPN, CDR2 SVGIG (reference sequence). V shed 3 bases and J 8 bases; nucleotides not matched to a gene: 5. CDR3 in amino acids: CAWRVAGGGTQYF. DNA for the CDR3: TGTGCCTGGAGGGTAGCGGGAGGCGGTACGCAGTATTTT.

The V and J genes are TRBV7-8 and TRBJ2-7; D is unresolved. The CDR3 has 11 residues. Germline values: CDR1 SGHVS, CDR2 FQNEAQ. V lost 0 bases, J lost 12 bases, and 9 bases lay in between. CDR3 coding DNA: TGTGCCAGCAGCTTAGCGGGCGCGAGGTACTTC. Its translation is CASSLAGARYF.

The CDR3 protein is CASSRKLSGRNPSSYNEQFF. CDR3 DNA: TGCGCCAGCAGCCGGAAGCTTAGCGGGCGTAACCCAAGCTCCTACAATGAGCAGTTCTTC. This chain connects TRBV4-3 to TRBJ2-1, with 7 nucleotides matching TRBD2. The ends lost 4 bases at V and 0 bases at J; junction bases unmatched: 18. Germline V gene lookup returns CDR1 LGHNA and CDR2 YSLEER. The CDR3 consists of 20 residues.

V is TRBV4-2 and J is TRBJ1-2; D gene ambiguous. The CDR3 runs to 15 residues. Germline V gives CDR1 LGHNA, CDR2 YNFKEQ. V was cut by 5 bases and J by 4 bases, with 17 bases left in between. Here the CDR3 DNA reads TGTGCCAGCAGCTTGAGTTTGGGCACCACCTATGGCTACACCTTC. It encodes CASSLSLGTTYGYTF.

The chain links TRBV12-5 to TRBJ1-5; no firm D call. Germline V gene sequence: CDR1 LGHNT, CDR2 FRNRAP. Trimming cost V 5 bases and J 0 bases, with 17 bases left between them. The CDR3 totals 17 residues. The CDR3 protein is CASGPRIGIYSNQPQHF. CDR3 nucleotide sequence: TGTGCTAGTGGTCCGAGAATCGGGATTTATAGCAATCAGCCCCAGCATTTT.

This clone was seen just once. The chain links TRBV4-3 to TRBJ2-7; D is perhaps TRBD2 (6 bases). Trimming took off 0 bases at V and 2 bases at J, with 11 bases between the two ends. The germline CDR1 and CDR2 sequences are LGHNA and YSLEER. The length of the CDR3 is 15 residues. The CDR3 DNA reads TGCGCCAGCAGCCAAGATCTCGGGGGAACCTACGAGCAGTACTTC. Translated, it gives CASSQDLGGTYEQYF.

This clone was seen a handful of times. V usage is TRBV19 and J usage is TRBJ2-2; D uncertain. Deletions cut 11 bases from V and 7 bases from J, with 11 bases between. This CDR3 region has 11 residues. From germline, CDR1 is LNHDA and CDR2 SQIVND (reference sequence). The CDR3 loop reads CAVATYGELFF. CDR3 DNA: TGTGCCGTGGCAACGTACGGGGAGCTGTTTTTT.

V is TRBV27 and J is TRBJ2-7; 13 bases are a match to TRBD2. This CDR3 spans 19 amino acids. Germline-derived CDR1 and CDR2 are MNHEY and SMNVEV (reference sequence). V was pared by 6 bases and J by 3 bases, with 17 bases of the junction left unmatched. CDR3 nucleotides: TGTGCCAGCAGACATGAAGGGTCAGTTAGACTAGCGGGGGGCTACGAGCAGTACTTC. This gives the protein CASRHEGSVRLAGGYEQYF.

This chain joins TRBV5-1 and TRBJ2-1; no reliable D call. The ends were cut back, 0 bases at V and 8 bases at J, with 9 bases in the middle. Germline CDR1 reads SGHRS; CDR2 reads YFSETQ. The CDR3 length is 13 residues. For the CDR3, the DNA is TGCGCCAGCAGCTTGGTGGGCGGAGATGAGCAGTTCTTC. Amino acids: CASSLVGGDEQFF.

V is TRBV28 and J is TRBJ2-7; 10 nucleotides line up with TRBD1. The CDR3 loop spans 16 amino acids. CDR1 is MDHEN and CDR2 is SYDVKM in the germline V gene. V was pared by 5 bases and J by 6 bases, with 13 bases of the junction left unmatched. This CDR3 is CASSNTRDRGSAEQYF. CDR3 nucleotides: TGTGCCAGCAGTAACACCCGGGACAGGGGTTCGGCCGAGCAGTACTTC.

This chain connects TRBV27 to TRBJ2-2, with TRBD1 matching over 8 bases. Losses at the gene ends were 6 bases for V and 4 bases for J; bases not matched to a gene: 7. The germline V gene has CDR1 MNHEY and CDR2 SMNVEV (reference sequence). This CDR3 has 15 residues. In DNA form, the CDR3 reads TGTGCCAGCAGGACCTCAGGGGGCAGCACCGGGGAGCTGTTTTTT. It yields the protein CASRTSGGSTGELFF.

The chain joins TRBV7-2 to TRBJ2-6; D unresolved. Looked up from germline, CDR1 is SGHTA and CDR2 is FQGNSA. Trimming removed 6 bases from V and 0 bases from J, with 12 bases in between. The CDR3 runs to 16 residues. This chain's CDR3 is CASSQYGLSGANVLTF. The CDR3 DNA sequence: TGTGCCAGCAGTCAGTACGGCCTCTCTGGGGCCAACGTCCTGACTTTC.

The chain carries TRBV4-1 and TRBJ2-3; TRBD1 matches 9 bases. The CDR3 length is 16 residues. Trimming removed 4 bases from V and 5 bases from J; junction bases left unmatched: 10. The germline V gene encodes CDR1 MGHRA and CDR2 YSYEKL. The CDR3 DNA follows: TGCGCCAGCAGCCGAATGACGGGACAGGGTATAGATACGCAGTATTTT. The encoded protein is CASSRMTGQGIDTQYF.

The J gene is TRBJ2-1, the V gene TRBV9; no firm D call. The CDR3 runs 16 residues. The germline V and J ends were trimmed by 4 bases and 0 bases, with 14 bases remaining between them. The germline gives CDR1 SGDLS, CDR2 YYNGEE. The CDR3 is CASSPRAANSYNEQFF. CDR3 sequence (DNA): TGTGCCAGCAGCCCTCGGGCGGCTAACTCCTACAATGAGCAGTTCTTC.

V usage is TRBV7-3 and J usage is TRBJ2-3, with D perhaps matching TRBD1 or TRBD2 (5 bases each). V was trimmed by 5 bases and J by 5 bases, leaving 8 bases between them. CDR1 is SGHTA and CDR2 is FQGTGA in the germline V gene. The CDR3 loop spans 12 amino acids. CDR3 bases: TGTGCCAGCAGCCGGGACGGAGATACGCAGTATTTT. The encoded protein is CASSRDGDTQYF.

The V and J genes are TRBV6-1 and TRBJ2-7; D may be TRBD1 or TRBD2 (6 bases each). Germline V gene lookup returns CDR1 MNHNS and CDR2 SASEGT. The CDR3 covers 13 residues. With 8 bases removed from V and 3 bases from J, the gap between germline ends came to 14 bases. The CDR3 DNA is TGTGCCAGCCGGCCGAGGGGGGTCTACGAGCAGTACTTC. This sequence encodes CASRPRGVYEQYF.

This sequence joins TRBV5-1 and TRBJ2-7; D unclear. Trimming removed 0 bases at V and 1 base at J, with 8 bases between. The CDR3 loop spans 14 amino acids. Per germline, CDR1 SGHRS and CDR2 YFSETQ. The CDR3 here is CASSLAATSYEQYF. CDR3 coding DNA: TGCGCCAGCAGCTTGGCTGCGACTTCCTACGAGCAGTACTTC.

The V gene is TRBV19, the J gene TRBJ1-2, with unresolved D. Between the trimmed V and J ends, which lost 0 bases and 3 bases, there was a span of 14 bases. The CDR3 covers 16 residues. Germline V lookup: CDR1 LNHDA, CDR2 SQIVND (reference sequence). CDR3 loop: CASSIDLYPRDYGYTF. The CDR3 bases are TGTGCCAGTAGTATAGACCTATACCCTCGGGACTATGGCTACACCTTC.

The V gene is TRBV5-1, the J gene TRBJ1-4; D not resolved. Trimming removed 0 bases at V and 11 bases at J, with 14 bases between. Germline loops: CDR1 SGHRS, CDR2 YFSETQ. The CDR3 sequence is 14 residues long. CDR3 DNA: TGCGCCAGCAGCTTGGGACAACAAAAGGGTAAACTGTTTTTT. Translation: CASSLGQQKGKLFF.

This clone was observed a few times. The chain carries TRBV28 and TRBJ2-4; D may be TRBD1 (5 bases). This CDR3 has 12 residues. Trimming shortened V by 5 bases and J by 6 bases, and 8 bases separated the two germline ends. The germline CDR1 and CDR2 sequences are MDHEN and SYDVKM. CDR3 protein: CASSGAVNIQYF. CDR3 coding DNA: TGTGCCAGCAGTGGGGCAGTAAACATTCAGTACTTC. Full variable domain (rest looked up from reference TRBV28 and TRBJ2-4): DVKVTQSSRYLVKRTGEKVFLECVQDMDHENMFWYRQDPGLGLRLIYFSYDVKMKEKGDIPEGYSVSREKKERFSLILESASTNQTSMYLCASSGAVNIQYFGAGTRLSVL.

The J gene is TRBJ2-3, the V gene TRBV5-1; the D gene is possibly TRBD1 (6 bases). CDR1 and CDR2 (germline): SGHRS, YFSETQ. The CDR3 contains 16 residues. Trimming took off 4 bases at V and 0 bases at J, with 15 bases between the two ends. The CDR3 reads CASSPGGFLSTDTQYF. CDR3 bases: TGCGCCAGCAGCCCTGGGGGCTTTTTGAGCACAGATACGCAGTATTTT.

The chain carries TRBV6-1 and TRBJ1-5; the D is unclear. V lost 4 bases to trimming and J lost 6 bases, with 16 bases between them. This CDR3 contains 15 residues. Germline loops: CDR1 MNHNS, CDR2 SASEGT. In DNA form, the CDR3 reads TGTGCCAGCAGTGGACCCGCAGGCGCCGGTCAGCCCCAGCATTTT. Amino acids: CASSGPAGAGQPQHF.

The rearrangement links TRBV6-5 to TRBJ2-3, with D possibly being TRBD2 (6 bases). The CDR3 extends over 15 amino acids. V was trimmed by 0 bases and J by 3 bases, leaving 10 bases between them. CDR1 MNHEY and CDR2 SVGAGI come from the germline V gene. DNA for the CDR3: TGTGCCAGCAGTTACTCTTTGGGGACTACAGATACGCAGTATTTT. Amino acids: CASSYSLGTTDTQYF.